These T cell receptor beta chains were read from a single sample in a study of T cells in Graves' hyperthyroidism and ophthalmopathy. TCRdb itself ran the multiplex PCR reads through MiXCR, one entry per CDR3 protein. The sample contains roughly 300,000 distinct CDR3 sequences, roughly 18% of which appear only once. Material: blood. All receptors derive from a woman in her fifties or sixties with Graves' hyperthyroidism. Each CDR3 is given with its conserved first and last residue. A D gene is named only where the DNA matches it firmly. Where a row states a size, it is once, few, many or the class of an expanded clone; other rows omit it.

j_call,v_call,d_call,clone_size,cdr3_nt,cdr3_aa
TRBJ1-1,TRBV7-9,.,.,TGTGCCAGCAGCCCCTCGACTGCGGAAGCTTTCTTT,CASSPSTAEAFF
TRBJ1-1,TRBV12-3/TRBV12-4,.,many,TGTGCCAGCAGTTTAGGACGAGGCGAAGCTTTCTTT,CASSLGRGEAFF
TRBJ2-1,TRBV5-6,TRBD2,once,TGTGCCAGCAGCTCGGTCAGCGGGGATGAGCAGTTCTTC,CASSSVSGDEQFF
TRBJ1-6,TRBV28,.,.,TGTGCCAGCGGGGGACACTCAAATTCACCCCTCCACTTT,CASGGHSNSPLHF
TRBJ1-2,TRBV3-1,TRBD1,.,TGTGCCAGCAGCCCGACAGGGGGCGGCTATGGCTACACCTTC,CASSPTGGGYGYTF
TRBJ2-7,TRBV28,.,.,TGTGCCAGCACCTCCCACTACGAGCAGTACTTC,CASTSHYEQYF
TRBJ2-3,TRBV5-4,.,.,TGTGCCAGCAGCGCCGAACAGGGTTCGGCAGATACGCAGTATTTT,CASSAEQGSADTQYF
TRBJ2-7,TRBV20-1,TRBD1,.,TGCAGTGCCGTAACAGGGGCCAGCGAGCAGTACTTC,CSAVTGASEQYF
TRBJ1-2,TRBV6-1,.,few,TGTGCCAGCAGTTCGGACGGTTCTAACTATGGCTACACCTTC,CASSSDGSNYGYTF
TRBJ2-7,TRBV2,.,many,TGTGCCAGCAGTGATTGGAGCGGACGCTCCTACGAGCAGTACTTC,CASSDWSGRSYEQYF
TRBJ2-1,TRBV5-1,.,many,TGCGCCAGCAGCTTGGTTCAGGAGTCTTACAATGAGCAGTTCTTC,CASSLVQESYNEQFF
TRBJ1-3,TRBV28,TRBD1,few,TGTGCCAGCAGACCATTTGACAGGGCGTCTGGAAACACCATATATTTT,CASRPFDRASGNTIYF
TRBJ1-2,TRBV2,TRBD1,many,TGTGCCAGCAGAGAAATGAGGACAGGCTTGGGCTACACCTTC,CASREMRTGLGYTF
TRBJ2-7,TRBV15,.,.,TGTGCCACCAGCAGTGACAGGAGATACGAGCAGTACTTC,CATSSDRRYEQYF
TRBJ1-1,TRBV18,.,many,TGTGCCAGCTCACCACAACAGACGAACACTGAAGCTTTCTTT,CASSPQQTNTEAFF
TRBJ2-7,TRBV12-3/TRBV12-4,.,few,TGTGCCAGCAGTTCCATCGGTTGGGAGCAGTACTTC,CASSSIGWEQYF
TRBJ1-4,TRBV20-1,.,.,TGCAGTGCTAGTCTAGGGAGTGGGGATGAAAAACTGTTTTTT,CSASLGSGDEKLFF
TRBJ2-1,TRBV5-1,TRBD2,.,TGCGCCAGCAGCTTTGAAGGACTAGCGGGAGTGTCCCTATACAATGAGCAGTTCTTC,CASSFEGLAGVSLYNEQFF
TRBJ1-2,TRBV3-1,.,.,TGTGCCAGCAGCCAAGTCCCGCAAGCCTATGGCTACACCTTC,CASSQVPQAYGYTF
TRBJ2-1,TRBV6-1,TRBD1,.,TGTGCCAGCAGTGCCTACGGGACAGGTAGGGGTGAGCAGTTCTTC,CASSAYGTGRGEQFF
TRBJ1-1,TRBV29-1,.,many,TGCAGCACCGGGGAGACTGAAGCTTTCTTT,CSTGETEAFF
TRBJ2-5,TRBV14,.,few,TGTGCCAGCAGCCAAGAATCCAGGGGCCAAGAGACCCAGTACTTC,CASSQESRGQETQYF
TRBJ1-2,TRBV7-9,.,.,TGTGCCAGCAGCCTGTGGAACTATGGCTACACCTTC,CASSLWNYGYTF
TRBJ2-3,TRBV2,.,few,TGTGCCAGCACGGGACAACTCACAGATACGCAGTATTTT,CASTGQLTDTQYF
TRBJ2-3,TRBV6-2/TRBV6-3,TRBD2,.,TGTGCCAGCAGGAGTCCATCTATTAGCGGGGGGGCCGCAGATACGCAGTATTTT,CASRSPSISGGAADTQYF
TRBJ2-7,TRBV6-1,TRBD2,many,TGTGCCAGCAGTTTGCTAGCGGGGGAACGCTACGAGCAGTACTTC,CASSLLAGERYEQYF
TRBJ1-2,TRBV6-5,TRBD1,.,TGTGCCAGCAGTTACGACTCCCGGACAGGGGTGGGCTATGGCTACACCTTC,CASSYDSRTGVGYGYTF
TRBJ2-7,TRBV20-1,.,few,TGCAGTGCTAGAGAGAGTAGAGGCTACGAGCAGTACTTC,CSARESRGYEQYF
TRBJ2-4,TRBV4-1,.,few,TGCGCCAGCAGCCAAGCTGATAGGAAAGACATTCAGTACTTC,CASSQADRKDIQYF